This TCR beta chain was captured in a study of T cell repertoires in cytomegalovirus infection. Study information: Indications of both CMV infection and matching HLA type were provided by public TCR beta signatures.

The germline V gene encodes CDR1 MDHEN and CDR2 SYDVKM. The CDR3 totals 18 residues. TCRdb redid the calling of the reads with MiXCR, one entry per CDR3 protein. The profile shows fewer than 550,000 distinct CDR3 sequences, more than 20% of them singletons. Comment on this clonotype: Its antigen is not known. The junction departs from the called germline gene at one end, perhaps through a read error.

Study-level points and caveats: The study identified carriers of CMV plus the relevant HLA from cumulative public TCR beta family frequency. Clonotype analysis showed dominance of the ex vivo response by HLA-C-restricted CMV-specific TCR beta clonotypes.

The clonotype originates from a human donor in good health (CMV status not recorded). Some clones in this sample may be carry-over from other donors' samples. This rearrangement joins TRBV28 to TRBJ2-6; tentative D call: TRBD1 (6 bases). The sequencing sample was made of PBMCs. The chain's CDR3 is CASSSLGQGYSGANDLTF. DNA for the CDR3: TGTGCCAGCAGTTCCCTAGGGCAGGGGTACTCTGGGGCCAACGACCTGACTTTC.